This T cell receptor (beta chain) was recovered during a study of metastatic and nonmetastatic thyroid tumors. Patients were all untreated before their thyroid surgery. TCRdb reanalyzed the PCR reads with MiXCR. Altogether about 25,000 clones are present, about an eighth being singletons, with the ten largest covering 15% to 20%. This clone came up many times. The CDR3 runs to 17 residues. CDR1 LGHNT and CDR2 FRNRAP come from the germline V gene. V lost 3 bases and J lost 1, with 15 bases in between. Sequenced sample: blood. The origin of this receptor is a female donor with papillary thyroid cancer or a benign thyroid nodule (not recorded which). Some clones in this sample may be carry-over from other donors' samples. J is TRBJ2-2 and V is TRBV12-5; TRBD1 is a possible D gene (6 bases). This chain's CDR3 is CASGFNVGTQNTGELFF. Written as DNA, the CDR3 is TGTGCTAGTGGTTTTAATGTAGGGACACAGAACACCGGGGAGCTGTTTTTT.